This T cell receptor beta chain is drawn from a study of blood T cells in healthy people across ages. This CDR3 comprises 14 residues. Trimming took 5 bases from V and 6 from J, leaving 11 bases between them. Germline assignment: CDR1 MNHNY and CDR2 SVGAGI (reference sequence). With a J-beta primer mix and a sample-barcoded 5' primer, a second PCR ran roughly 6 to 12 cycles. MiXCR, run by TCRdb on the 5' RACE reads, gives a single entry per CDR3 protein. The table lists approximately 780,000 distinct CDR3 sequences, roughly 24% of them singletons. This sample also appeared in a second study, on T cells of mothers and their children. As that study records: About 6 children, together with their three healthy Caucasian mothers, made up the donors.

The receptor comes from a boy between 5 and 17 years old in good health. The chain couples TRBV6-6 to TRBJ1-6, with a tentative D call TRBD1 (5 bases). Input material: blood. The CDR3 DNA reads TGTGCCAGCAGTCAGGGAACAGTTAATTCACCCCTCCACTTT. This sequence encodes CASSQGTVNSPLHF.